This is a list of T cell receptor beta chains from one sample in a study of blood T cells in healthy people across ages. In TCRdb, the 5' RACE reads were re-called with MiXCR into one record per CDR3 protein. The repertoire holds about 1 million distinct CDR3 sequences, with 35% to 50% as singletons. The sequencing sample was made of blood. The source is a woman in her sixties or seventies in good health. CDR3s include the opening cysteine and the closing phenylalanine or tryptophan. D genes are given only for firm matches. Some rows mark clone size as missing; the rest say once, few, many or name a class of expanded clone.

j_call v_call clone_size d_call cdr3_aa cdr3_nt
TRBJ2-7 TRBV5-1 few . CASSLEVLASSYEQYF TGCGCCAGCAGCTTGGAAGTGCTAGCGTCTTCCTACGAGCAGTACTTC
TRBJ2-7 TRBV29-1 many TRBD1 CSVQTGGAYHEQYF TGCAGCGTTCAGACAGGGGGCGCATACCACGAGCAGTACTTC
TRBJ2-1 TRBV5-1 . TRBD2 CASSLEPGLAANEQFF TGCGCCAGCAGCTTGGAACCGGGACTAGCTGCCAATGAGCAGTTCTTC
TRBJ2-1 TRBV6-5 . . CASSYIVGNYNEQFF TGTGCCAGCAGTTACATTGTGGGAAACTACAATGAGCAGTTCTTC
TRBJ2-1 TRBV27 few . CASSLSWASSSYNEQFF TGTGCCAGCAGTTTATCGTGGGCGAGCAGCTCCTACAATGAGCAGTTCTTC
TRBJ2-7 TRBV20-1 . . CSGQETSYEQYF TGCAGTGGACAGGAGACCTCCTACGAGCAGTACTTC
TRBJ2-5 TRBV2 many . CASSGGLKETQYF TGTGCCAGCAGTGGAGGGCTGAAAGAGACCCAGTACTTC
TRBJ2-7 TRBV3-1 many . CATRGLSYEQYF TGTGCCACCAGAGGCTTATCCTACGAGCAGTACTTC
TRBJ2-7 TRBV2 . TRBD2 CASTPGLALRSYEQYF TGTGCCAGCACTCCGGGACTAGCTCTCCGGTCCTACGAGCAGTACTTC
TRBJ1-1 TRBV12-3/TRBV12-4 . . CASSLTPRNTEAFF TGTGCCAGCAGTTTAACCCCCAGGAACACTGAAGCTTTCTTT
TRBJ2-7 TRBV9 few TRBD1 CASSVQGQGPYEQYF TGTGCCAGCAGCGTGCAGGGACAGGGGCCCTACGAGCAGTACTTC
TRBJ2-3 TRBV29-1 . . CSVDVTLYDTQYF TGCAGCGTTGACGTGACCCTCTACGATACGCAGTATTTT
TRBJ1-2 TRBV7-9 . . CASSPEAYGYTF TGTGCCAGCAGCCCCGAGGCTTATGGCTACACCTTC
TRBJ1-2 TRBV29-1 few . CSVETLILANYGYTF TGCAGCGTTGAGACCCTAATTCTAGCTAACTATGGCTACACCTTC